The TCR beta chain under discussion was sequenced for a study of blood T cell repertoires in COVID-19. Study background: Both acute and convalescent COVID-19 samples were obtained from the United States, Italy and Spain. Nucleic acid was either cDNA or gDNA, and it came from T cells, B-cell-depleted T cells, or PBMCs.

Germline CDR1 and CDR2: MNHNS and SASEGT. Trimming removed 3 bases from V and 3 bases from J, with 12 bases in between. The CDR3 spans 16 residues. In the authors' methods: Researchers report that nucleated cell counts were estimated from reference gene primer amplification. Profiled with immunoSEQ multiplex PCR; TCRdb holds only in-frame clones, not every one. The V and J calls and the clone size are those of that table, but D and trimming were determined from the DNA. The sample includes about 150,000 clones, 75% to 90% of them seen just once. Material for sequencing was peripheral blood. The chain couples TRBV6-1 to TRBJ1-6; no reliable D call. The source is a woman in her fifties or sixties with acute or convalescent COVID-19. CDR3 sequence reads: CASSEWGGSYNSPLHF. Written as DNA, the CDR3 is TGTGCCAGCAGTGAGTGGGGAGGAAGCTATAATTCACCCCTCCACTTT.